These 27 T cell receptor beta chains came from one sample sequenced in a study of CD8 T cells in ankylosing spondylitis. TCRdb passed the 5' RACE reads through MiXCR, listing each CDR3 protein once. This sample carries 340,000 or so distinct CDR3 sequences, under 15% of them seen once, and the ten largest clones take about 1%. Source material: blood, either unsorted or a sorted T cell fraction (not recorded which). The source is a male donor with ankylosing spondylitis or in good health (not recorded which).

The V call is TRBV11-3, the J call TRBJ2-7, with D uncertain. CDR1 and CDR2 from the germline V gene are SGHNT and YENEEA. CDR3 size: 14 residues. Trimming removed 2 bases from V and 1 base from J, with 9 bases in between. In DNA form, the CDR3 reads TGTGCCAGCAGCTTATCCCACACTTCCTACGAGCAGTACTTC. It encodes CASSLSHTSYEQYF.

This clonotype showed up many times. This chain joins TRBV12-3 or TRBV12-4 and TRBJ1-6, with 7 bases that match TRBD1. Trimming took 1 base from V and 14 from J; bases not matched to a gene: 5. This CDR3 has 13 residues. The CDR3 DNA reads TGTGCCAGCAGTTTAGGACAGGGTAGAACCCTCCACTTT. Translated, it gives CASSLGQGRTLHF.

This clonotype was seen more than once but under ten times. This chain uses TRBV29-1 with TRBJ1-2; 9 bases line up with TRBD1. J was trimmed by 4 bases and V by 6 bases; bases with no gene match: 6. The length of the CDR3 is 13 residues. CDR1 and CDR2 (germline): SQVTM, ANQGSEA. Written as DNA, the CDR3 is TGCAGCGTGATAGGACAGGGGACCTATGGCTACACCTTC. It encodes CSVIGQGTYGYTF.

To note about this clonotype: A read error may account for a junction end that differs from germline. The rearrangement uses TRBV15 and TRBJ2-2, with TRBD1 matching 11 bases. There are 17 residues in the CDR3. Germline V CDR1 and CDR2: LNHNV, YYDKDF (reference sequence). The chain's CDR3 is CASSRLDRGPRDGELFF. The CDR3 DNA follows: TGTGCCTCCAGCAGGTTGGACAGGGGGCCGAGGGACGGGGAGCTGTTTTTT.

The table lists this clonotype with many counts. This chain connects TRBV20-1 to TRBJ2-2; TRBD2 agrees at 12 bases. CDR1 DFQATT and CDR2 SNEGSKA come from the germline V gene (reference sequence). The ends lost 3 bases at V and 7 bases at J; junction bases unmatched: 9. CDR3 length equals 16 residues. Here the CDR3 reads CSARGLAGGQVGELFF. CDR3 DNA sequence: TGCAGTGCTAGGGGGCTAGCGGGGGGGCAGGTCGGGGAGCTGTTTTTT.

As DNA, the CDR3 is TGTGCCAGCAGCTTAGTCGGGGGTTTGGGCTACGAGCAGTACTTC. It codes for CASSLVGGLGYEQYF. V and J are TRBV7-9 and TRBJ2-7; TRBD2 might be the D (6 bases). CDR1 SEHNR and CDR2 FQNEAQ come from the germline V gene (reference sequence). The CDR3 contains 15 residues. The germline V and J ends were trimmed by 1 base and 3 bases, with 13 bases remaining between them.

This clonotype was seen at least ten times. J is TRBJ1-4 and V is TRBV10-3; TRBD1 is a possible D gene (5 bases). The V gene's germline CDR1 is ENHRY and CDR2 SYGVKD. Trimming pared 10 bases from V and 14 bases from J, leaving 17 bases between. The CDR3 has 11 amino acids. The CDR3 DNA follows: TGTGCCACCAACCCCAGGGAGCGGCTGTTTTTT. Amino acid sequence: CATNPRERLFF.

The chain links TRBV6-1 to TRBJ1-1; D uncertain. This CDR3 has 13 amino acids. The V end was cut by 7 bases, the J end by 1 base, with 10 bases between. CDR1 MNHNS and CDR2 SASEGT come from the germline V gene. Here the CDR3 reads CASTLWRNTEAFF. CDR3 sequence (DNA): TGTGCCAGCACCCTGTGGCGGAACACTGAAGCTTTCTTT.

This rearrangement joins TRBV10-2 to TRBJ2-7; 9 bases are shared with TRBD2. V shed 2 bases, J shed 5 bases, and the junction held 7 bases outside the gene matches. From germline, CDR1 is WSHSY and CDR2 SAAADI. This CDR3 contains 15 residues. The CDR3 loop reads CASSEDGGRANEQYF. CDR3 nucleotide sequence: TGCGCCAGCAGTGAGGACGGCGGGAGGGCCAACGAGCAGTACTTC.

This clonotype showed up just a few times. The rearrangement joins TRBV20-1 to TRBJ2-1, with D possibly TRBD2 on 5 matching bases. There are 15 residues in the CDR3. The germline CDR1 and CDR2 sequences are DFQATT and SNEGSKA (reference sequence). Trimming left V 6 bases short and J 2 bases short, with 17 bases between. The CDR3 protein is CSASSGSLPYNEQFF. The CDR3 DNA follows: TGCAGTGCGTCGTCGGGATCCCTCCCCTACAATGAGCAGTTCTTC.

The V gene is TRBV5-1, the J gene TRBJ1-2; D is unclear. The CDR3 extends over 14 amino acids. V was shortened by 0 bases and J by 8 bases, with 14 bases between the two germline ends. Germline V gene lookup returns CDR1 SGHRS and CDR2 YFSETQ. The CDR3 reads CASSLESGEGGYTF. CDR3 in DNA: TGCGCCAGCAGCTTGGAATCGGGAGAGGGAGGCTACACCTTC.

This clonotype occurred many times. V usage is TRBV12-3 or TRBV12-4 and J usage is TRBJ1-1; D gene ambiguous. This CDR3 comprises 13 residues. Trimming pared 4 bases from V and 1 base from J, leaving 7 bases between. The CDR3 protein is CASSSQQNTEAFF. In nucleotides, the CDR3 is TGTGCCAGCAGTTCCCAACAGAACACTGAAGCTTTCTTT.

This clonotype was seen ten or more times. This chain joins TRBV12-3 or TRBV12-4 and TRBJ2-3; D call uncertain. Trimming left V 6 bases short and J 1 base short, with 11 bases between. This CDR3 has 14 amino acids. CDR3: CASRGRWGTDTQYF. The CDR3 coding sequence is TGTGCCAGCAGGGGCCGTTGGGGCACAGATACGCAGTATTTT.

The sample holds a few counts of this clonotype. The rearrangement uses TRBV20-1 and TRBJ2-3; 14 bases align to TRBD2. J lost 3 bases, V lost 3 bases, and 8 bases had no gene match. This CDR3 comprises 17 residues. Germline V CDR1 and CDR2: DFQATT, SNEGSKA (reference sequence). CDR3 DNA: TGCAGTGCTAGTGGTGGGACTAGCGGGGGTAGTACAGATACGCAGTATTTT. It translates to CSASGGTSGGSTDTQYF.

This clonotype was seen a few times. The chain employs TRBV5-1 and TRBJ1-1; no reliable D call. The CDR3 is 14 residues long. V was clipped by 2 bases and J by 1 base, with 9 bases between them. Germline values: CDR1 SGHRS, CDR2 YFSETQ. CDR3 residues: CASSLQAENTEAFF. The CDR3 coding sequence is TGCGCCAGCAGCTTACAAGCGGAGAACACTGAAGCTTTCTTT.

V gene TRBV4-1 combines with J gene TRBJ2-7; 9 bases are a match to TRBD2. The CDR3 consists of 17 residues. Germline CDR1 reads MGHRA; CDR2 reads YSYEKL. J was trimmed by 0 bases and V by 0 bases; bases with no gene match: 6. In DNA form, the CDR3 reads TGCGCCAGCAGCCAAGATGGGACTAGCTACTTCTCCTACGAGCAGTACTTC. It is translated as CASSQDGTSYFSYEQYF.

The J gene is TRBJ2-5, the V gene TRBV20-1, with D maybe TRBD1 (6 bases). Germline V gene data show CDR1 as DFQATT and CDR2 as SNEGSKA (reference sequence). V lost 4 bases and J lost 4, with 13 bases in between. There are 13 residues in the CDR3. The CDR3, as DNA: TGCAGTGCTACTGGGGGCAGCGGAGAGACCCAGTACTTC. Protein sequence: CSATGGSGETQYF.

The chain has TRBV18 and TRBJ2-2; D may be TRBD2 (5 bases). Between the trimmed V and J ends, which lost 0 bases and 1 base, there was a span of 9 bases. The CDR3 spans 16 residues. CDR1 is KGHSH and CDR2 is LQKENI in the germline V gene. This CDR3 is CASSPPSGMNTGELFF. CDR3 sequence (DNA): TGTGCCAGCTCACCACCCTCCGGGATGAACACCGGGGAGCTGTTTTTT. Combining the CDR3 with reference TRBV18 and TRBJ2-2 gives the whole variable domain NAGVMQNPRHLVRRRGQEARLRCSPMKGHSHVYWYRQLPEEGLKFMVYLQKENIIDESGMPKERFSAEFPKEGPSILRIQQVVRGDSAAYFCASSPPSGMNTGELFFGEGSRLTVL.

This clonotype was counted between two and nine times. J is TRBJ1-4 and V is TRBV4-1, with D perhaps TRBD1 (5 bases). The CDR3 is 19 residues long. Trimming cost V 1 base and J 8 bases, with 26 bases left between them. Germline CDR1 and CDR2: MGHRA and YSYEKL. The CDR3 region has the DNA TGCGCCAGCAGCCAAGGGGAGTTTGCCGGGACCCCCTCGAGCGAAAAACTGTTTTTT. Protein sequence: CASSQGEFAGTPSSEKLFF.

There are a few counts of this clonotype. The chain recombines TRBV9 with TRBJ2-5; D not certain. This CDR3 spans 13 amino acids. Trimming cost V 0 bases and J 9 bases, with 12 bases left between them. Germline CDR1 reads SGDLS; CDR2 reads YYNGEE. The CDR3 DNA is TGTGCCAGCAGCGTAGATTCAGCCCAGGCCCAGTACTTC. Translation gives CASSVDSAQAQYF.

A few counts support this clonotype. The chain is built from TRBV11-2 and TRBJ2-3, with 7 bases lining up with TRBD1. The germline gives CDR1 SGHAT, CDR2 FQNNGV. Trimming removed 3 bases from V and 1 base from J; junction bases left unmatched: 4. The CDR3 spans 15 residues. The CDR3 DNA sequence: TGTGCCAGCAGCTTCAAAACAGGGGGCACAGATACGCAGTATTTT. It is translated as CASSFKTGGTDTQYF. The variable domain in full, with the rest retrieved from reference TRBV11-2 and TRBJ2-3, is EAGVAQSPRYKIIEKRQSVAFWCNPISGHATLYWYQQILGQGPKLLIQFQNNGVVDDSQLPKDRFSAERLKGVDSTLKIQPAKLEDSAVYLCASSFKTGGTDTQYFGPGTRLTVL.

The chain recombines TRBV6-1 with TRBJ2-1; possibly TRBD1 or TRBD2 for D (6 bases each). The CDR3 sequence is 13 residues long. Trimming removed 5 bases at V and 7 bases at J, with 12 bases between. CDR1 and CDR2 from the germline V gene are MNHNS and SASEGT. CDR3: CASSRGPRNEQFF. CDR3 nucleotides: TGTGCCAGCAGTCGGGGGCCCAGGAATGAGCAGTTCTTC.

V usage is TRBV3-1 and J usage is TRBJ2-7; tentative D call: TRBD2 (6 bases). The CDR3 consists of 15 residues. The V and J ends lost 2 bases and 2 bases respectively, with 13 bases between them. The V gene's germline CDR1 is LGHDT and CDR2 YNNKEL (reference sequence). The CDR3 loop reads CASSQQPSVTYEQYF. The CDR3 DNA follows: TGTGCCAGCAGCCAACAGCCTAGCGTCACCTACGAGCAGTACTTC.

This clonotype was observed a handful of times. This chain connects TRBV5-1 to TRBJ2-2; TRBD2 matches at 12 bases. The V and J ends lost 4 bases and 6 bases, in that order; junction bases with no gene match: 7. The CDR3 extends over 16 amino acids. Germline CDR1 and CDR2: SGHRS and YFSETQ. The CDR3 DNA sequence: TGCGCCAGCAGCCGACTAGCGGGAGTTGTTTCCGGGGAGCTGTTTTTT. Translated, it gives CASSRLAGVVSGELFF.

This chain uses TRBV12-3 or TRBV12-4 with TRBJ2-2; perhaps D is TRBD1 or TRBD2 (5 bases each). The CDR3 sequence is 15 residues long. V lost 2 bases and J lost 3, with 10 bases in between. The CDR3 loop reads CASSLRDPYTGELFF. In nucleotides, the CDR3 is TGTGCCAGCAGTTTAAGGGACCCTTACACCGGGGAGCTGTTTTTT.

The table lists this clonotype with a few counts. The rearrangement links TRBV20-1 to TRBJ2-3; D possibly corresponds to TRBD1 (6 bases). This CDR3 contains 15 residues. V was pared by 5 bases and J by 2 bases, with 17 bases between. CDR1 DFQATT and CDR2 SNEGSKA come from the germline V gene (reference sequence). The CDR3 sequence is CSAGRQEDHTDTQYF. The CDR3 DNA reads TGCAGTGCTGGAAGACAGGAGGACCACACAGATACGCAGTATTTT.

The genes are TRBV20-1 and TRBJ1-1; D gene uncertain. CDR1 is DFQATT and CDR2 is SNEGSKA in the germline V gene (reference sequence). The CDR3 is 13 amino acids. Deletions cut 0 bases from V and 1 base from J, with 6 bases between. CDR3 nucleotide sequence: TGCAGTGCTAGAGACACCGAGAACACTGAAGCTTTCTTT. Translation: CSARDTENTEAFF.